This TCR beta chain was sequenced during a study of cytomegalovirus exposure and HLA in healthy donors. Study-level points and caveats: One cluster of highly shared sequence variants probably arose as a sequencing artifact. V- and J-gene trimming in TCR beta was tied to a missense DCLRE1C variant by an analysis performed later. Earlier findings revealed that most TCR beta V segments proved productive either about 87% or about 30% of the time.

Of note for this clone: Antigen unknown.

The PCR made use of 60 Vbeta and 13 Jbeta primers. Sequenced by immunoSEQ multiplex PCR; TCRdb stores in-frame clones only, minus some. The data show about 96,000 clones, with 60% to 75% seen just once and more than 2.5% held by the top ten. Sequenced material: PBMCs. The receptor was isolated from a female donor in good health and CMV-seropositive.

CDR3 protein: CASSLVSDTQYF. CDR3 sequence (DNA): TGTGCCAGCAGCTTAGTATCAGATACGCAGTATTTT. The V call is TRBV13, the J call TRBJ2-3; D call uncertain. The CDR3 has 12 residues. Germline-derived CDR1 and CDR2 are PRHDT and FYEKMQ (reference sequence). V was cut by 1 base and J by 4 bases, with 3 bases left in between.